This TCR beta chain was retrieved from a study of blood T cell repertoires in COVID-19. Only in-frame clones appear in the TCRdb table, and some are missing; sequencing was by immunoSEQ multiplex PCR. In the table there are some 130,000 clones, roughly 85% of which are singletons. Per the germline V gene, CDR1 is SGHTA and CDR2 is FQGNSA. Trimming pared 2 bases from V and 2 bases from J, leaving 11 bases between. The CDR3 length is 15 residues. This TCR was sampled from a man between 60 and 70 years old with acute or convalescent COVID-19. The sequenced sample consisted of peripheral blood. The chain combines TRBV7-2 with TRBJ2-3; no definite D call. CDR3 DNA sequence: TGTGCCAGCAGCTTACCACTCCTCAACACAGATACGCAGTATTTT. Its translation: CASSLPLLNTDTQYF. The full variable domain, rest sourced from reference TRBV7-2 and TRBJ2-3, is GAGVSQSPSNKVTEKGKDVELRCDPISGHTALYWYRQSLGQGLEFLIYFQGNSAPDKSGLPSDRFSAERTGGSVSTLTIQRTQQEDSAVYLCASSLPLLNTDTQYFGPGTRLTVL.